Described below is a single T cell receptor beta chain sequence and its context. No cognate antigen has been identified for it. No clone much larger than this one lies a single base away; base qualities are absent. This record comes from a study of shared clonotypes between healthy human individuals (TCRdb year 2020). Context from the whole study: The cohort included a few men and a couple of women between 18 and 49 years of age. Per donor, three plates each were used for CD4 naive and CD4 memory, two for CD8 naive, and one for CD8 memory. Between about 0.8 and 8.9 billion PBMCs per donor were obtained by leukapheresis. Different laboratories and diverse techniques were used to prepare libraries and sequence TCR repertoires, to increase sequencing depth and limit assay-specific biases. To estimate repertoire size and how much clonotypes are shared between individuals, the study performed deep sequencing of blood TCR repertoires from roughly five healthy adults.

Using the deep immunoSEQ assay, TCR CDR3 regions were amplified from genomic DNA by multiplex PCR. Genomic DNA extracted from each cell subset was distributed evenly over all wells of several immunoSEQ 96-well plates, and each plate served as one replicate. For sorted subsets, around 0.2 ug genomic DNA, equal to 30,000 to 35,000 T cell genomes, was loaded into each replicate PCR. Purified libraries were measured with a Qubit 3.0 fluorometer, size-checked on a Bioanalyzer 2100, and measured again with the KAPA Library Quantification kit. Every immunoSEQ 96-well plate was sequenced on a dedicated single-read 150-cycle Illumina NextSeq 550 flow cell. Per the original workflow: Because the immunoSEQ output included only junctional sequences and no quality scores, the filtering could not be the same as the filtering used for full-length reads. Sequences were annotated with PyIR, a Python wrapper for IgBLAST v1.9, using IMGT germline references to assign V/J genes and CDR3. Reads were filtered out if the reads had weak V/J assignments (E-value above 1e-6), no CDR3, stop codons, out-of-frame junctions, or ambiguous translated residues. V3J clonotypes were defined as sequences sharing an identical inferred V gene, J gene, and CDR3 amino acid sequence. The percentage overlap between two repertoires was calculated by dividing the number of shared unique clonotypes by the size of the smaller repertoire. RTK rarefaction, the Chao1 estimator, and Recon v2.1 estimates of unobserved clonotypes were used to assess repertoire richness. For all TCRbeta clonotypes obtained by the gDNA method from a few donors, generation probabilities were computed with OLGA. The clones in this table, taken by TCRdb from immuneACCESS, are in-frame only. Not every clone is retained; where verified, under half of the shortfall comes from an unresolved V gene, and the cause of the rest is unknown. Clone size and V and J calls were adopted from that table, with D and trimming inferred from the DNA. In all, the sample holds roughly 2.2 million clones, and approximately 93% of those were seen once. Under 0.45% of the sample lies in the top ten.

The donors were healthy, HIV-negative adults with no recently reported acute infections or vaccinations. All donors were Caucasian adults living in Nashville, Tennessee, USA. CD4+ T cells were enriched by magnetic negative selection, after which naive cells were positively selected on CD45RA and the negative fraction was taken as the memory subset. After blood collection by leukapheresis, PBMCs were isolated using Ficoll-Histopaque density gradient centrifugation and then cryopreserved in the vapor phase of liquid nitrogen. Analytical flow cytometry was used to check the purity and quantity of each magnetically sorted T cell population. Each sorted fraction had its genomic DNA isolated and then quantified by UV absorbance on a Nanodrop 2000c. The study at large found these results: Because the study included a small number of donors, the genetic and exposure-history diversity represented was limited. Pairwise subsampling indicated that sequencing depth was expected to affect the degree of clonotype sharing among donors. Sampling was restricted to blood, and TCR repertoires in tissue are likely to differ from TCR repertoires in blood. Even with the large sequencing depth, rarefaction of the sorted-subset datasets indicated that sequencing was incomplete. Naive subsets generally had larger estimated clonotype richness than memory subsets. Sharing across several donors was observed for about 4.8% of naive CD4, 3% to 3.5% of naive CD8, roughly 2.4% of memory CD4, and about 0.4% of memory CD8 clonotypes. Compared with non-shared clonotypes, the clonotypes found in all four sorted-subset donors had higher generation probabilities.

This clonotype was sampled from a man aged 18 to 30 in good health. Some clones in this sample may be carry-over from other donors' samples. Sequencing used naive CD4+ T cells from PBMCs. In the paper's terms, the cell subset or site label means: CD45RA+ positively selected.

The bases are TGTGCCAGCAGTTTTTGGTCGGCAGGGGAGGAGACTGAAGCTTTCTTT. This gives the protein CASSFWSAGEETEAFF. Recombination connected TRBV6-5 to TRBJ1-1; matching of 6 bases hints at TRBD1 as the D gene. There are 16 amino acids in the CDR3, from cysteine to phenylalanine inclusive. Here the CDR3 DNA is all that survives: 48 bases in frame from base 1. CDR1 and CDR2, per the germline V gene, are MNHEY and SVGAGI. V drops 4 bases and J drops 5 bases, leaving 20 bases in between.